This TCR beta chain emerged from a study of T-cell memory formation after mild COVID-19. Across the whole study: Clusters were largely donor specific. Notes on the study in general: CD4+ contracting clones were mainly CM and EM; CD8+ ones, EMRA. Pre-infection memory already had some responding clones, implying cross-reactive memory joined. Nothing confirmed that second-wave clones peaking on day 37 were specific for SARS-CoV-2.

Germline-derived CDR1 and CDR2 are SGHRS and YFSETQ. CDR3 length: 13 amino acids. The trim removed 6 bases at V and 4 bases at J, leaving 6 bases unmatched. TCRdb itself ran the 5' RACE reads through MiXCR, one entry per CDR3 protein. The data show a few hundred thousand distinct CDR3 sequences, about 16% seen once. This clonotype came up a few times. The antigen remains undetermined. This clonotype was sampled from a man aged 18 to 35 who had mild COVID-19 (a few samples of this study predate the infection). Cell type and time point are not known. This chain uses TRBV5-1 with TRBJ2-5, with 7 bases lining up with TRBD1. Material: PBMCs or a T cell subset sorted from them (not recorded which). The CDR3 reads CASKTGPGETQYF. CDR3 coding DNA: TGCGCCAGCAAGACAGGGCCAGGAGAGACCCAGTACTTC.